This T cell receptor (beta chain) was sequenced during a study of response to subunit inactivated influenza vaccine. Regarding the study as a whole: T cells newly recruited by each seasonal influenza vaccination are few, the authors suggested.

This clonotype has more than one count but fewer than ten. Antigen specificity is unknown. TCRdb analysed the RT-PCR reads with MiXCR anew, one entry per CDR3 protein. The sample contains about 300,000 distinct CDR3 sequences, 21% of which appear only once. The CDR3 length is 13 residues. Deletions cut 6 bases from V and 10 bases from J, with 13 bases between. Germline loops: CDR1 SNHLY, CDR2 FYNNEI. Sample: PBMCs from blood, taken roughly 20 months after vaccination. The clonotype was recovered from a man between 50 and 69 years old who received an inactivated influenza vaccine. The rearrangement uses TRBV2 and TRBJ1-6; no definite D call. The CDR3 nucleotides are TGTGCCAGCAGGCTCGAGACGGGGTCACCCCTCCACTTT. Amino acid sequence: CASRLETGSPLHF. Complete variable domain (other parts from reference TRBV2 and TRBJ1-6): EPEVTQTPSHQVTQMGQEVILRCVPISNHLYFYWYRQILGQKVEFLVSFYNNEISEKSEIFDDQFSVERPDGSNFTLKIRSTKLEDSAMYFCASRLETGSPLHFGNGTRLTVT.